The subject of this entry is one TCR beta chain. Some clones are missing from TCRdb's copy, which holds only in-frame ones; the method was immunoSEQ multiplex PCR. The table includes a few hundred thousand clones, approximately 92% detected once. This sample was included in a study of control samples from healthy donors and cancer patients. This CDR3 is built from 15 residues. The V segment lost 6 bases and the J segment 8 bases; nucleotides outside the gene matches: 13. The germline V gene has CDR1 SGHVS and CDR2 FNYEAQ. The sample was PBMCs. The TCR sequence derives from a man aged 35 to 55 with head and neck cancer. The chain uses TRBV7-6 and TRBJ1-2, with 9 bases matching TRBD1. The CDR3 DNA follows: TGTGCCAGCAGTTTGAAGGACAGGGGAATTGGAGGCTACACCTTC. It is translated as CASSLKDRGIGGYTF.